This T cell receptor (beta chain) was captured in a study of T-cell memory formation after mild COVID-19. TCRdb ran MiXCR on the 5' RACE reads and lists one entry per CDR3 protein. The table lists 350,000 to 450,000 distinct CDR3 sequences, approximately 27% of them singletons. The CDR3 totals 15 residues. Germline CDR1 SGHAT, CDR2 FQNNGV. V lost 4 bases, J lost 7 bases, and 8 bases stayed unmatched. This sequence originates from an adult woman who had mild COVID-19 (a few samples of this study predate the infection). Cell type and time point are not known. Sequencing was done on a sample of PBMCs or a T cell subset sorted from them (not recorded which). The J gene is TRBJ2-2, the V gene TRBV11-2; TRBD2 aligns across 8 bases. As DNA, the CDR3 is TGTGCCAGCAGCTCCGGGACTAGACATTACGGGGAGCTGTTTTTT. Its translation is CASSSGTRHYGELFF.